The clone carrying this T cell receptor beta chain was observed a handful of times. This record comes from a study of early T cells in non-severe SARS-CoV-2 infection. Researchers attached unique molecular identifiers to individual cDNA molecules. MiXCR, run by TCRdb on the 5' RACE reads, gives a single entry per CDR3 protein. The sample records approximately 98,000 distinct CDR3 sequences, around 10% being singletons. V lost 5 bases, J lost 8 bases, and 15 bases lay in between. Germline CDR1 and CDR2: LGHDT and YNNKEL (reference sequence). The CDR3 has 13 residues. Input material: whole blood. The TCR sequence derives from an adult who was a healthcare worker with PCR-confirmed SARS-CoV-2 infection or an uninfected control (not recorded which). The chain is built from TRBV3-1 and TRBJ1-2; D unclear. The CDR3 loop is CASSGTAAGGYTF. The CDR3 nucleotides read TGTGCCAGCAGCGGCACGGCGGCGGGAGGCTACACCTTC. The variable domain in full, completed from reference TRBV3-1 and TRBJ1-2, reads DTAVSQTPKYLVTQMGNDKSIKCEQNLGHDTMYWYKQDSKKFLKIMFSYNNKELIINETVPNRFSPKSPDKAHLNLHINSLELGDSAVYFCASSGTAAGGYTFGSGTRLTVV.